What follows describes a single T cell receptor (beta chain). This entry comes from a study of control samples from healthy donors and cancer patients. Clones were read by immunoSEQ multiplex PCR, and TCRdb kept only the in-frame ones, dropping some. The data show 130,000 or so clones, with around 92% seen just once and under 9% held by the top ten. This CDR3 has 17 residues. Germline values: CDR1 LGHNA, CDR2 YNFKEQ. Trimming shortened V by 0 bases and J by 1 base, and 15 bases separated the two germline ends. This clonotype originated in a man aged 45-65 years with head and neck cancer. The specimen sequenced was PBMCs. The gene calls are TRBV4-2 and TRBJ2-5, with D tentatively TRBD1 (5 bases). CDR3 sequence reads: CASSQEGLSRVQETQYF. CDR3 in DNA: TGTGCCAGCAGCCAAGAGGGGCTTTCTAGGGTCCAAGAGACCCAGTACTTC.